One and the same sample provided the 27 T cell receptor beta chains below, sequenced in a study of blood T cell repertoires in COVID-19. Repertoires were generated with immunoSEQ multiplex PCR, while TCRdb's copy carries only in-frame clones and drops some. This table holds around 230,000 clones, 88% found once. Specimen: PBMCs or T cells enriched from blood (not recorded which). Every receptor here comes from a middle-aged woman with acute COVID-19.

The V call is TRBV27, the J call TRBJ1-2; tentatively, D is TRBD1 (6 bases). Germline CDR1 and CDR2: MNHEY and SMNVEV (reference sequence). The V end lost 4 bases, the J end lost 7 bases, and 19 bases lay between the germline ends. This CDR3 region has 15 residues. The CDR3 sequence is CASSYEQGRTFGYTF. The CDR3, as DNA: TGTGCCAGCAGTTACGAACAGGGCCGAACTTTTGGCTACACCTTC.

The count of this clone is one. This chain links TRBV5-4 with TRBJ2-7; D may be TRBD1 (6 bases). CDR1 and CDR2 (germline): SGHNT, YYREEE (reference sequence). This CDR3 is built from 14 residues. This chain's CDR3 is CASSLDLSGAGADV. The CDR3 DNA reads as TGTGCCAGCAGCTTGGATCTATCCGGGGCAGGGGCCGACGTC.

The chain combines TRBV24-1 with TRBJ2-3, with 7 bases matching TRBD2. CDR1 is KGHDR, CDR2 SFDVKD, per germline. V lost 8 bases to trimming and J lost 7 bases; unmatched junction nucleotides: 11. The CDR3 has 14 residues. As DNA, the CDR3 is TGTGCCACCAAGGGAGCGGGGTCCACGTATACGCAGTATTTT. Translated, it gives CATKGAGSTYTQYF.

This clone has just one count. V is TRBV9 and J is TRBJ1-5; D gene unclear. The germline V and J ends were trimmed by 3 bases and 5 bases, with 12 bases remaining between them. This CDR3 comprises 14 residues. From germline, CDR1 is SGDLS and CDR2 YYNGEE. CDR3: CASSEIDTYQPQHF. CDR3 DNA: TGTGCCAGCAGCGAGATAGACACTTATCAGCCCCAGCATTTT.

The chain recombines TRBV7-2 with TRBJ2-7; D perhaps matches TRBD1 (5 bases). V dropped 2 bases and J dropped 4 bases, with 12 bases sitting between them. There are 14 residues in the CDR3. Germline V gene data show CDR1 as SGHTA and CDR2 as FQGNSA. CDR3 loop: CASSLWGQIYEQYF. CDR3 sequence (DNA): TGTGCCAGCAGCTTATGGGGCCAAATATACGAGCAGTACTTC.

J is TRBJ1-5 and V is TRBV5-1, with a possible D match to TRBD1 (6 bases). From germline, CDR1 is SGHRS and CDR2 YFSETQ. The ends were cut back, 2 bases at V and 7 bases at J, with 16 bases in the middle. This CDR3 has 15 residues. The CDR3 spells CASSLEGVPRQPQHF. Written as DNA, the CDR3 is TGCGCCAGCAGCTTAGAGGGGGTGCCCCGGCAGCCCCAGCATTTT.

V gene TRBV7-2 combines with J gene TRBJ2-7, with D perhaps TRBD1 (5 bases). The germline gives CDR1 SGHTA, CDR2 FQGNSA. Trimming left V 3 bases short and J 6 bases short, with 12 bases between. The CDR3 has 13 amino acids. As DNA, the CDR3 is TGTGCCAGCAGCTTTTCAGGGTTCGGCGAGCAGTACGTC. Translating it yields CASSFSGFGEQYV.

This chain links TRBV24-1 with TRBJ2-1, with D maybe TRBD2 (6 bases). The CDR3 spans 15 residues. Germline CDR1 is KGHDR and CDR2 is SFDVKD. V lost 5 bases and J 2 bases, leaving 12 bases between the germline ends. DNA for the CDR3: TGTGCCACCAGTGCTGTTAGCGGAACCTACAATGAGCAGTTCTTC. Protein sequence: CATSAVSGTYNEQFF.

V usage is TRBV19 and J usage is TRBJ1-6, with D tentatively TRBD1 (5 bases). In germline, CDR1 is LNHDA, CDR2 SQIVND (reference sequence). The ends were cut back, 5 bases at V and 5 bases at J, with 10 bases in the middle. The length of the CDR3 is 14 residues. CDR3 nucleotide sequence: TGTGCCAGTAGTCGGGCCAGGGATAATTCACCCCTCCACTTT. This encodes CASSRARDNSPLHF.

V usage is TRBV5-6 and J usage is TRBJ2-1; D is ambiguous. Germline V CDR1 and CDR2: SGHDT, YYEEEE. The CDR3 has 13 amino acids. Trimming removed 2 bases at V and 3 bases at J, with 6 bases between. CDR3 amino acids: CASSFVGYNEQFF. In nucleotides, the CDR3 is TGTGCCAGCAGCTTTGTCGGCTACAATGAGCAGTTCTTC.

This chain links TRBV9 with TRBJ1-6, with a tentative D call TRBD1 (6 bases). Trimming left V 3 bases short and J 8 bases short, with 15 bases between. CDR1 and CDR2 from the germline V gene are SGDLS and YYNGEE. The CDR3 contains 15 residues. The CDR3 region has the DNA TGTGCCAGCAGCGCTCGACAGGTCGGGGATTCACCCCTCCACTTT. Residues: CASSARQVGDSPLHF.

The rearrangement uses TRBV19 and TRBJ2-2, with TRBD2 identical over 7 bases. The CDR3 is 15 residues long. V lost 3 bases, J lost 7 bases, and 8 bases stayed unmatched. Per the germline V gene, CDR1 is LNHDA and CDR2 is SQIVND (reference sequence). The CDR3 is CASSIVGGTGGELFF. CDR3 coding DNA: TGTGCCAGTAGTATTGTGGGGGGGACGGGCGGGGAGCTGTTTTTT. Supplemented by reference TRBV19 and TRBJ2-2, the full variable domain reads DGGITQSPKYLFRKEGQNVTLSCEQNLNHDAMYWYRQDPGQGLRLIYYSQIVNDFQKGDIAEGYSVSREKKESFPLTVTSAQKNPTAFYLCASSIVGGTGGELFFGEGSRLTVL.

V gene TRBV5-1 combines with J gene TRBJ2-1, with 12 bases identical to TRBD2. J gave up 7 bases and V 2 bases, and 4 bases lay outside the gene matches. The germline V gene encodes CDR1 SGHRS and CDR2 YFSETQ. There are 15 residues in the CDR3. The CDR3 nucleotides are TGCGCCAGCAGCTTAGGACTAGCGGGGTTAAATGAGCAGTTCTTC. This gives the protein CASSLGLAGLNEQFF.

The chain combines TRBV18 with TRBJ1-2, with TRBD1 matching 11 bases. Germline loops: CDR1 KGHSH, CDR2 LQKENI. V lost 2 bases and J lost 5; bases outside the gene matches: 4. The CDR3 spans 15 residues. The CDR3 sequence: CASSPGQGAEYGYTF. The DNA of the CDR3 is TGTGCCAGCTCACCAGGACAGGGGGCAGAGTATGGCTACACCTTC.

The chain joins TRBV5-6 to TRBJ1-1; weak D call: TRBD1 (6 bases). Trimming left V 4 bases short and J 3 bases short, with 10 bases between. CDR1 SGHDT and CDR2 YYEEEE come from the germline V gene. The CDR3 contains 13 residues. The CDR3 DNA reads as TGTGCCAGCAGCCCGACAGGCTACACTGAAGCTTTCTTT. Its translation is CASSPTGYTEAFF.

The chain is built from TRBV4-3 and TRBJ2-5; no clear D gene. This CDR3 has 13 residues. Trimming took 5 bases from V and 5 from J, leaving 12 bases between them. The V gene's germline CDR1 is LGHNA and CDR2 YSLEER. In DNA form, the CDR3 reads TGCGCCAGCAGCTCTTCTAGATGGGAGACCCAGTACTTC. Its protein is CASSSSRWETQYF.

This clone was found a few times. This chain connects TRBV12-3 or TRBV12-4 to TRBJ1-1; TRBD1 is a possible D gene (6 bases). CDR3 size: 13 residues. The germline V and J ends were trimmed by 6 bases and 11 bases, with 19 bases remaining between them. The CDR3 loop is CASSLPGVLQAFF. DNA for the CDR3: TGTGCCAGCAGCCTTCCAGGGGTCCTACAGGCTTTCTTT.

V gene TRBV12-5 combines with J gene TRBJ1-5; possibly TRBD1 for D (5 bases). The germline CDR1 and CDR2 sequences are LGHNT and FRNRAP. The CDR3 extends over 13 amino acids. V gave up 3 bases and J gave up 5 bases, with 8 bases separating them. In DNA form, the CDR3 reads TGTGCTAGTGGTTTTCGGGGGGATCAGCCCCAGCATTTT. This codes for CASGFRGDQPQHF.

The chain's CDR3 is CASSPVGQGAEKTQYF. The CDR3 DNA follows: TGTGCCAGCAGCCCGGTAGGGCAGGGGGCGGAAAAGACCCAGTACTTC. The chain carries TRBV5-6 and TRBJ2-5; 8 nucleotides match TRBD1. V shed 4 bases and J 6 bases; nucleotides not matched to a gene: 14. This CDR3 contains 16 residues. Germline V gene data show CDR1 as SGHDT and CDR2 as YYEEEE.

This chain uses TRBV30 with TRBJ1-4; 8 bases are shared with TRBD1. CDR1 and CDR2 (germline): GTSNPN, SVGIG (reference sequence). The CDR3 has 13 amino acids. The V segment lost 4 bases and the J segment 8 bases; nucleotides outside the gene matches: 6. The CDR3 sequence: CAWTTGDGEKLFF. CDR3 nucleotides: TGTGCCTGGACGACAGGGGATGGGGAAAAACTGTTTTTT.

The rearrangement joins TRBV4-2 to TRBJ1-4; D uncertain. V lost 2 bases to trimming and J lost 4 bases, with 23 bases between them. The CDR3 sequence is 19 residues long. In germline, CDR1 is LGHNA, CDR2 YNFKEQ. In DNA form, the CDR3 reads TGTGCCAGCAGCCAACCTCAAACGATTAGCGCCAGACTTAATGAAAAACTGTTTTTT. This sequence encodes CASSQPQTISARLNEKLFF.

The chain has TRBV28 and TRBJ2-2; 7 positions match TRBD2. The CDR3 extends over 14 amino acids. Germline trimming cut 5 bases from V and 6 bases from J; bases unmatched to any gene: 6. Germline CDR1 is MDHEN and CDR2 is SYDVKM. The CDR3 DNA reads TGTGCCAGCAGTCGTTCAGGGAGGGCCGGGGAGCTGTTTTTT. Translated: CASSRSGRAGELFF.

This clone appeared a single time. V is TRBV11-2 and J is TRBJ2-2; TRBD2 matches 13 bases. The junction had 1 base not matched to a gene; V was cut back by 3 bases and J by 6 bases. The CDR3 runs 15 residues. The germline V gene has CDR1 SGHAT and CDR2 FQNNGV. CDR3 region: CASSLTSGGSGELFF. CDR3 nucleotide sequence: TGTGCCAGCAGCTTGACTAGCGGGGGGTCCGGGGAGCTGTTTTTT.

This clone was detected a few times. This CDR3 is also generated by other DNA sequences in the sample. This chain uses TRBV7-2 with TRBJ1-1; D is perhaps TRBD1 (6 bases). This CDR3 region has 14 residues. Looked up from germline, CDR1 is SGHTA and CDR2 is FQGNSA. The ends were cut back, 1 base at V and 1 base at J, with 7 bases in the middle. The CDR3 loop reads CASSLVRGNTEAFF. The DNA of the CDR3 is TGTGCCAGCAGCTTAGTCAGGGGGAACACTGAAGCTTTCTTT. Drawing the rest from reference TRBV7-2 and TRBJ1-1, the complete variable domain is GAGVSQSPSNKVTEKGKDVELRCDPISGHTALYWYRQSLGQGLEFLIYFQGNSAPDKSGLPSDRFSAERTGGSVSTLTIQRTQQEDSAVYLCASSLVRGNTEAFFGQGTRLTVV.

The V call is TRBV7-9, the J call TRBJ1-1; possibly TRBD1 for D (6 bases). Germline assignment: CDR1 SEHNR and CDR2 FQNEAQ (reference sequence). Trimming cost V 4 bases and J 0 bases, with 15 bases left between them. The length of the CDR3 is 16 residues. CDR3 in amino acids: CASSSRTARMNTEAFF. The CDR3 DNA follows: TGTGCCAGCAGCTCTAGGACAGCGAGGATGAACACTGAAGCTTTCTTT.

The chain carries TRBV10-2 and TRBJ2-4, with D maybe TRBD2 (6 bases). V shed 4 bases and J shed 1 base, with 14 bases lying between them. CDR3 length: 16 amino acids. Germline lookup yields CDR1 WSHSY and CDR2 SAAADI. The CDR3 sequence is CASSGAAGLAKNIQYF. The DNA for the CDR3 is TGCGCCAGCAGTGGAGCTGCGGGACTGGCCAAAAACATTCAGTACTTC.

Here the CDR3 DNA reads TGTGCCAGCAGTCAAACAGGGGAAGGCTATGGCTACACCTTC. Residues: CASSQTGEGYGYTF. The chain recombines TRBV2 with TRBJ1-2, with TRBD1 identical over 7 bases. The CDR3 consists of 14 residues. Germline CDR1 is SNHLY and CDR2 is FYNNEI. With 5 bases clipped from V and 4 bases from J, the junction kept 7 bases outside the gene matches.